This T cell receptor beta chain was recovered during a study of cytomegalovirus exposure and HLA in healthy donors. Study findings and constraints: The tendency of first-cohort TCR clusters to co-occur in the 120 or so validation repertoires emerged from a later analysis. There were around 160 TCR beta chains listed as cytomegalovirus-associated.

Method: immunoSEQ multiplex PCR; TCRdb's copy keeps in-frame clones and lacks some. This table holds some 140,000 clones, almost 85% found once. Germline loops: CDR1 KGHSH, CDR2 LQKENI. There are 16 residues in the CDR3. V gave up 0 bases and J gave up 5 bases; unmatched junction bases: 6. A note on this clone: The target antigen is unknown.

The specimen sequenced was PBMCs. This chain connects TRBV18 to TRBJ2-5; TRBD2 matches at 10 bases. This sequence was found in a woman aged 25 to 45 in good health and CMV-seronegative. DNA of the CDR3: TGTGCCAGCTCACCACCATCTAGCGGGGGTTTGGAGACCCAGTACTTC. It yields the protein CASSPPSSGGLETQYF.